Listed below are T cell receptor beta chains from one sample, sequenced in a study of cytomegalovirus exposure and HLA in healthy donors. TCRdb keeps only in-frame clones here, not all; method: immunoSEQ multiplex PCR. Here the sample spans 95,000 to 150,000 clones, approximately 80% being singletons. The sample taken for sequencing was PBMCs. The receptors were gathered from a human donor in good health. Both conserved end residues are part of each CDR3.

j_gene | v_gene | CDR3aa
TRBJ1-4 | TRBV21-1 | CASSKERGQVAPNEKLFF
TRBJ2-3 | TRBV10-2 | CASSWPPGLAGVTDTQYF
TRBJ2-5 | TRBV5-1 | CASSLNVGGGVQETQYF
TRBJ2-7 | TRBV6-5 | CASSGGTGRASEQYF
TRBJ2-5 | TRBV29-1 | CSVEPTSGSSGGETQYF
TRBJ2-3 | TRBV7-9 | CASSSTSGRGDTQYF
TRBJ2-7 | TRBV13 | CASSKRGSGRAGEQYF
TRBJ1-2 | TRBV28 | CASSPRFHGYTF
TRBJ2-2 | TRBV9 | CASSVEGARAGELFF
TRBJ2-5 | TRBV7-9 | CSSSSYLLAGTETQYF
NA | TRBV7-8 | CASSSPGQGSYEQYF
TRBJ2-7 | TRBV27 | CASSSNRDRRSEQYF
TRBJ2-3 | TRBV25-1 | CASSGTKRTDTQYF
TRBJ2-7 | TRBV19 | CASSDWGDEQYF
TRBJ2-2 | TRBV5-1 | CASSYGQSGELFF
TRBJ2-7 | TRBV5-5 | CASSLHQGLISYEQYF
TRBJ2-2 | TRBV5-1 | CASSTRQGAITGELFF
TRBJ2-3 | TRBV9 | CASSVAPSRSTDTQYF
TRBJ2-3 | TRBV6-5 | CASSSGTGGPDTQYF
TRBJ2-7 | TRBV7-9 | CASSPQTEQQYF
TRBJ2-5 | TRBV5-4 | CASSARTRSEETQYF
TRBJ2-3 | TRBV29-1 | CSVAAGSTDTQYF
TRBJ1-4 | TRBV7-6 | CASSLLGQENEKLFF
TRBJ2-6 | TRBV11-3 | CASSSSSSGANVLTF
TRBJ1-1 | TRBV28 | CASSSWEGQGFGAFF
TRBJ2-7 | TRBV5-1 | CASSGVGGPGEQYF
TRBJ2-7 | TRBV14 | CASSQGRDSPEQYF